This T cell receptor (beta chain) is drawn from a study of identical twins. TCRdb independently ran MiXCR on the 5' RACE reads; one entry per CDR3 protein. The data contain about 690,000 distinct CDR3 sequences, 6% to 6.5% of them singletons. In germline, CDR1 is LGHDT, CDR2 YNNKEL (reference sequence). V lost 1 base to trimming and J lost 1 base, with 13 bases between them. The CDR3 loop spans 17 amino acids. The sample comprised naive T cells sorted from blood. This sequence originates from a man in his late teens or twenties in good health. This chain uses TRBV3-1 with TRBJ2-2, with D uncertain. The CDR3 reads CASSQGFKGLNTGELFF. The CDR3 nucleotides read TGTGCCAGCAGCCAAGGCTTTAAAGGTTTGAACACCGGGGAGCTGTTTTTT.